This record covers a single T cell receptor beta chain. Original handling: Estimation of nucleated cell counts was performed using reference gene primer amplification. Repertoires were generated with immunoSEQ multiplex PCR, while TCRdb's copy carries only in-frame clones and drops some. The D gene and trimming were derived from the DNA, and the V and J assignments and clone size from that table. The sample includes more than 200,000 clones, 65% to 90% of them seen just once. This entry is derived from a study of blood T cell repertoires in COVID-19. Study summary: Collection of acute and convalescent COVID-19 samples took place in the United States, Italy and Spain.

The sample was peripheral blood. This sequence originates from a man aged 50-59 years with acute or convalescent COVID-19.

This CDR3 is CASSTGQAQNEKLFF. Written as DNA, the CDR3 is TGTGCCAGTAGTACGGGACAGGCCCAAAATGAAAAACTGTTTTTT. The rearrangement joins TRBV19 to TRBJ1-4, with 8 nucleotides matching TRBD1. The ends lost 4 bases at V and 5 bases at J; junction bases unmatched: 6. The V gene's germline CDR1 is LNHDA and CDR2 SQIVND (reference sequence). The CDR3 contains 15 residues.